These 27 T cell receptor beta chains share one sample of origin, sequenced in a study of blood T cell repertoires in COVID-19. Profiling relied on immunoSEQ multiplex PCR, and the TCRdb table lists in-frame clones only, not all of them. The sample shows roughly 57,000 clones, about 90% of them seen only once. The sequenced sample consisted of peripheral blood. The receptors shown here come from a man aged 60 to 69 with active or convalescent COVID-19.

V and J are TRBV27 and TRBJ1-1; TRBD1 matches 7 bases. J gave up 1 base and V 4 bases, and 12 bases lay outside the gene matches. Germline V gene sequence: CDR1 MNHEY, CDR2 SMNVEV (reference sequence). This CDR3 spans 17 amino acids. The CDR3 DNA reads as TGTGCCAGCAGTTCCCGCCCCCCCGGGACAGCGAACACTGAAGCTTTCTTT. Translation: CASSSRPPGTANTEAFF.

J is TRBJ1-4 and V is TRBV18, with TRBD1 as a possible D gene (6 bases). V was shortened by 3 bases and J by 0 bases, with 17 bases between the two germline ends. This CDR3 has 18 residues. The V gene's germline CDR1 is KGHSH and CDR2 LQKENI. In nucleotides, the CDR3 is TGTGCCAGCTCACCGGACAGAGGGATGACTGCAACTAATGAAAAACTGTTTTTT. It codes for CASSPDRGMTATNEKLFF. Full variable domain (rest looked up from reference TRBV18 and TRBJ1-4): NAGVMQNPRHLVRRRGQEARLRCSPMKGHSHVYWYRQLPEEGLKFMVYLQKENIIDESGMPKERFSAEFPKEGPSILRIQQVVRGDSAAYFCASSPDRGMTATNEKLFFGSGTQLSVL.

The V call is TRBV2, the J call TRBJ1-5; D is uncertain. Germline CDR1 reads SNHLY; CDR2 reads FYNNEI. The CDR3 is 16 amino acids. Trimming pared 0 bases from V and 5 bases from J, leaving 14 bases between. The CDR3 nucleotides read TGTGCCAGCAGTGAAGCGCAGGCCTTTTCCGATCAGCCCCAGCATTTT. Translated, it gives CASSEAQAFSDQPQHF.

This chain links TRBV15 with TRBJ2-7; TRBD2 aligns across 8 bases. The V segment lost 5 bases and the J segment 0 bases; nucleotides outside the gene matches: 9. Germline-derived CDR1 and CDR2 are LNHNV and YYDKDF (reference sequence). CDR3 size: 16 residues. For the CDR3, the DNA is TGTGCCACCAGCTTCCCCCGGGGGGGGGCCTCCTACGAGCAGTACTTC. It translates to CATSFPRGGASYEQYF.

The J gene is TRBJ2-4, the V gene TRBV4-2; TRBD2 aligns across 10 bases. The length of the CDR3 is 18 residues. The ends lost 0 bases at V and 4 bases at J; junction bases unmatched: 9. Germline V CDR1 and CDR2: LGHNA, YNFKEQ. The CDR3 here is CASSQDSASGGAKNIQYF. As DNA, the CDR3 is TGTGCCAGCAGCCAAGATTCGGCCAGCGGGGGGGCGAAAAACATTCAGTACTTC.

The chain has TRBV15 and TRBJ2-1; 14 bases are shared with TRBD2. Losses at the gene ends were 1 base for V and 5 bases for J; bases not matched to a gene: 4. Germline values: CDR1 LNHNV, CDR2 YYDKDF (reference sequence). This CDR3 comprises 17 residues. The CDR3 sequence: CATSRGRLAGGNNEQFF. The CDR3 coding sequence is TGTGCCACCAGCAGAGGCCGACTAGCGGGGGGGAACAATGAGCAGTTCTTC.

The chain links TRBV7-2 to TRBJ1-4; 10 positions match TRBD1. V dropped 5 bases and J dropped 8; count of bases not matched to a gene: 8. This CDR3 is built from 15 residues. Germline-derived CDR1 and CDR2 are SGHTA and FQGNSA. DNA for the CDR3: TGTGCCAGCAGCCCGAAGACAGGGGGCGCGGAAAAACTGTTTTTT. Protein: CASSPKTGGAEKLFF. Based on the CDR3 plus reference TRBV7-2 and TRBJ1-4, the full variable domain is GAGVSQSPSNKVTEKGKDVELRCDPISGHTALYWYRQSLGQGLEFLIYFQGNSAPDKSGLPSDRFSAERTGGSVSTLTIQRTQQEDSAVYLCASSPKTGGAEKLFFGSGTQLSVL.

CDR3 nucleotides: TGTGCCAGCAGCTTGAGGGGGCGGCAAGCTGAAAAACTGTTTTTT. This encodes CASSLRGRQAEKLFF. The V call is TRBV5-6, the J call TRBJ1-4; 7 bases are shared with TRBD1. CDR3 length: 15 residues. CDR1 is SGHDT and CDR2 is YYEEEE in the germline V gene. After removal of 1 base from V and 7 bases from J, the junction contained 7 bases not matched to a gene.

This chain links TRBV2 with TRBJ2-7; 10 nucleotides match TRBD1. V dropped 6 bases and J dropped 3; count of bases not matched to a gene: 5. In germline, CDR1 is SNHLY, CDR2 FYNNEI. The CDR3 is 14 amino acids. The CDR3 loop reads CASSTGTGVYEQYF. In DNA form, the CDR3 reads TGTGCCAGCAGCACCGGGACAGGGGTCTACGAGCAGTACTTC.

The chain has TRBV5-1 and TRBJ2-3; 10 bases are shared with TRBD2. V gave up 7 bases and J gave up 0 bases; unmatched junction bases: 5. The CDR3 consists of 15 residues. CDR1 and CDR2 (germline): SGHRS, YFSETQ. CDR3 region: CASSLAGHSTDTQYF. The CDR3 region has the DNA TGCGCCAGCTCACTAGCGGGGCATAGCACAGATACGCAGTATTTT.

The chain employs TRBV2 and TRBJ2-2, with 7 bases fitting TRBD1. V lost 6 bases and J lost 0; bases outside the gene matches: 1. The CDR3 length is 14 residues. Germline assignment: CDR1 SNHLY and CDR2 FYNNEI. In DNA, the CDR3 is TGTGCCAGCAGCGGGACAGCGAACACCGGGGAGCTGTTTTTT. Encoded protein: CASSGTANTGELFF.

The DNA for the CDR3 is TGTGCCACCAGTGGAGGCAGGGGGCAAGACAATGAGCAGTTCTTC. Translated: CATSGGRGQDNEQFF. The rearrangement links TRBV24-1 to TRBJ2-1; 8 bases agree with TRBD1. CDR3 size: 15 residues. Germline CDR1 KGHDR, CDR2 SFDVKD. V shed 5 bases and J 5 bases; nucleotides not matched to a gene: 7.

A single count supports this clone. The chain combines TRBV7-3 with TRBJ2-1; 7 bases map to TRBD1. Trimming took 4 bases from V and 11 from J; bases not matched to a gene: 8. The CDR3 totals 13 residues. Germline loops: CDR1 SGHTA, CDR2 FQGTGA. CDR3 in amino acids: CASSSTGLGQQFF. CDR3 coding DNA: TGTGCCAGCAGCTCGACAGGGTTGGGGCAGCAGTTCTTC.

J is TRBJ2-1 and V is TRBV4-1; D is uncertain. Germline V gene lookup returns CDR1 MGHRA and CDR2 YSYEKL. With 1 base removed from V and 1 base from J, the gap between germline ends came to 8 bases. CDR3 size: 15 residues. CDR3: CASSQVSVSYNEQFF. The CDR3 nucleotides are TGCGCCAGCAGCCAAGTGTCAGTTTCCTACAATGAGCAGTTCTTC.

This clone turned up a few times. The genes are TRBV2 and TRBJ1-2; 7 bases are shared with TRBD1. V trimming: 0 bases; J trimming: 9 bases; junction bases outside the gene matches: 4. The germline gives CDR1 SNHLY, CDR2 FYNNEI. The length of the CDR3 is 13 residues. As DNA, the CDR3 is TGTGCCAGCAGTGAAGCGCGACAGGGAAGCTACACCTTC. Translated, it gives CASSEARQGSYTF.

The rearrangement uses TRBV28 and TRBJ1-4; D uncertain. The V gene lost 4 bases and the J gene lost 7 bases, with 10 bases spanning the gap. Germline CDR1 and CDR2: MDHEN and SYDVKM. CDR3 size: 13 residues. The CDR3 DNA follows: TGTGCCAGCAGTTCAAATCGACTTGAAAAACTGTTTTTT. Protein product: CASSSNRLEKLFF.

V and J are TRBV18 and TRBJ2-2; TRBD2 matches 7 bases. V dropped 0 bases and J dropped 5; count of bases not matched to a gene: 6. This CDR3 is built from 16 residues. The V gene's germline CDR1 is KGHSH and CDR2 LQKENI. The CDR3 coding sequence is TGTGCCAGCTCACCACCGACGGGGAGGGAGACCGGGGAGCTGTTTTTT. Protein sequence: CASSPPTGRETGELFF.

The chain carries TRBV7-8 and TRBJ2-2; tentative D call: TRBD2 (5 bases). V was clipped by 1 base and J by 0 bases, with 9 bases between them. The V gene's germline CDR1 is SGHVS and CDR2 FQNEAQ. This CDR3 is built from 16 residues. The CDR3 loop reads CASSLVGSANTGELFF. The CDR3 region has the DNA TGTGCCAGCAGCTTAGTAGGGAGCGCGAACACCGGGGAGCTGTTTTTT.

The chain recombines TRBV12-3 or TRBV12-4 with TRBJ1-1; 8 positions match TRBD1. The CDR3 runs 13 residues. The junction had 4 bases not matched to a gene; V was cut back by 3 bases and J by 7 bases. This CDR3 reads CASSFLGQGEAFF. The DNA of the CDR3 is TGTGCCAGCAGTTTTCTCGGACAGGGTGAAGCTTTCTTT.

This rearrangement joins TRBV6-4 to TRBJ2-7; no firm D call. The length of the CDR3 is 13 residues. CDR1 and CDR2 from the germline V gene are MRHNA and SNTAGT. V lost 5 bases and J lost 3, with 11 bases in between. The CDR3 is CASSPSTGYEQYF. The CDR3 region has the DNA TGTGCCAGCAGTCCCTCGACGGGCTACGAGCAGTACTTC.

The chain employs TRBV7-3 and TRBJ1-6; weak D call: TRBD1 (5 bases). V gave up 3 bases and J gave up 7 bases, with 10 bases separating them. Germline V gene sequence: CDR1 SGHTA, CDR2 FQGTGA. The CDR3 spans 14 residues. The CDR3 DNA sequence: TGTGCCAGCAGCTTTGGGGGAGGCAATTCACCCCTCCACTTT. Translating it yields CASSFGGGNSPLHF.

The chain joins TRBV21-1 to TRBJ2-5; TRBD2 is the table's D call, not checked against the DNA. TRBV21-1 is termed a pseudogene. The CDR3 is 16 amino acids. CDR3: CASSFRTSGVQETQYF. CDR3 nucleotide sequence: TGTGCCAGCAGTTTCAGGACTAGCGGGGTCCAAGAGACCCAGTACTTC.

V gene TRBV9 combines with J gene TRBJ2-2; TRBD2 might be the D (6 bases). Trimming removed 2 bases from V and 3 bases from J, with 8 bases in between. This CDR3 is 14 amino acids long. The germline V gene encodes CDR1 SGDLS and CDR2 YYNGEE. The DNA for the CDR3 is TGTGCCAGCAGCGTTGCGGGACACACCGGGGAGCTGTTTTTT. This encodes CASSVAGHTGELFF.

The chain links TRBV5-1 to TRBJ1-1; weak D call: TRBD1 (5 bases). CDR3 length: 15 residues. Germline V lookup: CDR1 SGHRS, CDR2 YFSETQ. Trimming shortened V by 4 bases and J by 1 base, and 14 bases separated the two germline ends. The CDR3 sequence: CASSQASTGNTEAFF. The CDR3, as DNA: TGCGCCAGCAGCCAAGCCTCTACAGGGAACACTGAAGCTTTCTTT.

V is TRBV4-3 and J is TRBJ1-3, with no clear D. The CDR3 loop spans 16 amino acids. V dropped 4 bases and J dropped 0 bases, with 13 bases sitting between them. CDR1 is LGHNA and CDR2 is YSLEER in the germline V gene. CDR3 loop: CASSRDWESSGNTIYF. In DNA, the CDR3 is TGCGCCAGCAGCCGTGACTGGGAGAGCTCTGGAAACACCATATATTTT.

This clone was seen a handful of times. The CDR3 spells CASSLVTSGGNEQFF. CDR3 in DNA: TGTGCCAGCAGCTTGGTTACTAGCGGGGGCAATGAGCAGTTCTTC. This chain links TRBV5-4 with TRBJ2-1; 11 bases agree with TRBD2. The CDR3 has 15 residues. Trimming at V came to 0 bases and at J to 6 bases, leaving 2 bases not matched to a gene. Germline assignment: CDR1 SGHNT and CDR2 YYREEE (reference sequence).

The chain recombines TRBV7-3 with TRBJ2-3; D may be TRBD2 (7 bases). Trimming removed 4 bases at V and 2 bases at J, with 13 bases between. Germline loops: CDR1 SGHTA, CDR2 FQGTGA. This CDR3 region has 15 residues. The CDR3 sequence: CASSSIGGVTDTQYF. The CDR3, as DNA: TGTGCCAGCAGCTCCATAGGGGGGGTCACAGATACGCAGTATTTT.